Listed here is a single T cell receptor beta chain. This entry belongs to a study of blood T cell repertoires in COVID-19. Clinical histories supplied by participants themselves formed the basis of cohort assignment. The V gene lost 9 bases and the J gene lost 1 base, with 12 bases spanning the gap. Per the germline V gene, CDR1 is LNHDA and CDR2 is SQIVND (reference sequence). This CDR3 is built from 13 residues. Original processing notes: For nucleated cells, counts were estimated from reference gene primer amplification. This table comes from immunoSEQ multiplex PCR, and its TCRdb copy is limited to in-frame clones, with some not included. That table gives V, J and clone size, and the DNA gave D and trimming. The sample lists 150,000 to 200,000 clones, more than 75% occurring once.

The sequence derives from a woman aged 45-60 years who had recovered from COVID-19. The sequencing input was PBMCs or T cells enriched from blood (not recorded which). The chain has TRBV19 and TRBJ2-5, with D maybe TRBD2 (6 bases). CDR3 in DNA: TGTGCCAGCTCTGTGGGGGGCCAAGAGACCCAGTACTTC. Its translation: CASSVGGQETQYF.